The text below deals with one TCR beta chain. The antigen remains unidentified. Sequencing targeted expressed TCRB transcripts, as all isolated RNA had been reverse transcribed. Sequenced by immunoSEQ multiplex PCR; TCRdb stores in-frame clones only, minus some. The sample shows 860,000 or so clones, 15% to 20% of them seen only once. These data come from a study of beta chain features in type 1 diabetes. Study-wide background: All samples combined gave around 100,000,000 sorted cells for examination.

The germline CDR1 and CDR2 sequences are SNHLY and FYNNEI. Trimming pared 0 bases from V and 2 bases from J, leaving 14 bases between. CDR3 length equals 17 residues. Study-wide results and limits: Individuals with type 1 diabetes displayed fewer insertions and more deletions at VDJ junctions. The naive, central memory and Treg TCRB repertoires looked more alike in patients than they did in healthy donors.

The clonotype originates from a woman between 18 and 29 years old in good health. Specimen: naive CD4+ T cells from blood. V usage is TRBV2 and J usage is TRBJ1-3; D not certain. The CDR3 loop is CASSEANLVWTGNTIYF. The DNA of the CDR3 is TGTGCCAGCAGTGAAGCCAACCTAGTTTGGACTGGAAACACCATATATTTT.